Listed below are T cell receptor beta chains from one sample, sequenced in a study of tumor and adjacent non-tumor tissue in lung cancer. TCRdb ran MiXCR on the multiplex PCR reads and lists one entry per CDR3 protein. This sample has more than 85,000 distinct CDR3 sequences, with around 82% found just once. The sample consisted of lung tumor tissue. The receptors here all came from a man aged 65-85 years with non-small cell lung cancer. CDR3s include the opening cysteine and the closing phenylalanine or tryptophan. The order of the fields is V gene, D gene, clone size, J gene, CDR3 DNA, CDR3 protein. A D gene is named only where the DNA matches it firmly. Clone size, where shown, is once, few, many, or a class for clones that have expanded.

V gene: TRBV29-1; D gene: TRBD1; clone size: -; J gene: TRBJ2-2; CDR3 DNA: TGTAGCGTGGAAACAGGGGGCAAGGGGTCCGGGGAGCTGTTTTTT; CDR3 protein: CSVETGGKGSGELFF
V gene: TRBV12-3/TRBV12-4; D gene: -; clone size: -; J gene: TRBJ2-1; CDR3 DNA: TGTGCCAGCAGTACCGCAACTGGTATCACCTATAATGAGCAGTTCTTC; CDR3 protein: CASSTATGITYNEQFF
V gene: TRBV27; D gene: -; clone size: -; J gene: TRBJ2-3; CDR3 DNA: TGTGACAGCAGAGCGGCGCTTAGCACAGATACGCAGTATTTT; CDR3 protein: CDSRAALSTDTQYF
V gene: TRBV11-2; D gene: -; clone size: -; J gene: TRBJ1-1; CDR3 DNA: TGTGCCAGCAGCACCCCCTACGTTGGCGGCACTGAAGCTTTCTTT; CDR3 protein: CASSTPYVGGTEAFF
V gene: TRBV6-1; D gene: -; clone size: -; J gene: TRBJ1-6; CDR3 DNA: TGTTCCAGCAGTGAAGCAATGAGGGGAGTGGCCCAGAGTAATTCACCCCTCCACTTT; CDR3 protein: CSSSEAMRGVAQSNSPLHF
V gene: TRBV4-2; D gene: TRBD1; clone size: -; J gene: TRBJ2-7; CDR3 DNA: TGTGCCGGCAACCAAAGACAGGGCTACGAGCAGTACTTC; CDR3 protein: CAGNQRQGYEQYF
V gene: TRBV29-1; D gene: TRBD1; clone size: -; J gene: TRBJ1-1; CDR3 DNA: TGCAGCGTCTACAGACAGGGCACTGAAGCTTTCTTT; CDR3 protein: CSVYRQGTEAFF
V gene: TRBV6-5; D gene: TRBD1; clone size: -; J gene: TRBJ1-1; CDR3 DNA: TGTGCCAGGAGCTCGCCGGACAGGCCTAACACTGAAGCTTTCTTT; CDR3 protein: CARSSPDRPNTEAFF
V gene: TRBV6-5; D gene: -; clone size: -; J gene: TRBJ1-6; CDR3 DNA: TGTGCCAGCACTTATTCCGACGGTAAAAATTCACCCCTCAGCTTT; CDR3 protein: CASTYSDGKNSPLSF
V gene: TRBV4-1; D gene: -; clone size: once; J gene: TRBJ2-5; CDR3 DNA: TGCGCCAGCAGCCAAGATCATCTATCTATCGGGACCCAGTACTTC; CDR3 protein: CASSQDHLSIGTQYF
V gene: TRBV20-1; D gene: -; clone size: many; J gene: TRBJ1-1; CDR3 DNA: TGCAGTGCCAGACCTACTGGGAACACTGAAGCTTTCTTT; CDR3 protein: CSARPTGNTEAFF
V gene: TRBV5-5; D gene: -; clone size: -; J gene: TRBJ1-1; CDR3 DNA: TGTGCCAGCAGGGTGGGCATGAACACTGAAGCATACTTT; CDR3 protein: CASRVGMNTEAYF
V gene: TRBV20-1; D gene: -; clone size: -; J gene: TRBJ1-2; CDR3 DNA: TGCAGTGCGAGTAGGGGACCCAACTATGGCTACGCCTTC; CDR3 protein: CSASRGPNYGYAF